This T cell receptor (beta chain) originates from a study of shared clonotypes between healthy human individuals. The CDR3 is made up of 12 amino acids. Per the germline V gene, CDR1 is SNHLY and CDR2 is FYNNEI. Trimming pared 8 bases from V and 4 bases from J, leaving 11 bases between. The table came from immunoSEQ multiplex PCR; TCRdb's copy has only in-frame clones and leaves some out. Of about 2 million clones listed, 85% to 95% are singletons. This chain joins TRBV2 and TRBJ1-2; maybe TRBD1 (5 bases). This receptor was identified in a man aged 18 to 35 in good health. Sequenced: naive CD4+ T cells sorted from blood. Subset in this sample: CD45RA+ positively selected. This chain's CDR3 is CASGFRGYGYTF. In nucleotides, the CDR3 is TGTGCCAGCGGGTTTAGGGGCTATGGCTACACCTTC. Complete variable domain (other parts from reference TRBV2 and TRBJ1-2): EPEVTQTPSHQVTQMGQEVILRCVPISNHLYFYWYRQILGQKVEFLVSFYNNEISEKSEIFDDQFSVERPDGSNFTLKIRSTKLEDSAMYFCASGFRGYGYTFGSGTRLTVV.